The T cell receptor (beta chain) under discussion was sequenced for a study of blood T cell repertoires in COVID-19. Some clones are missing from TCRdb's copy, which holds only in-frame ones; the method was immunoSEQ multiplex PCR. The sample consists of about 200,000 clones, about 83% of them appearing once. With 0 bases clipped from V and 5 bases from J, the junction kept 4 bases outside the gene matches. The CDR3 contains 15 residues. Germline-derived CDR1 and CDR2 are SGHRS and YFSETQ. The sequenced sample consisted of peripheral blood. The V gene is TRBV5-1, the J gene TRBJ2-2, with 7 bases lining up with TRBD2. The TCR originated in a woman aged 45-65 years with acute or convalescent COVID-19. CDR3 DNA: TGCGCCAGCAGCTTGGTGTCTAGCGGTACCGGGGAGCTGTTTTTT. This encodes CASSLVSSGTGELFF.